The clone carrying this TCR beta chain was detected once. What it binds is unknown. CDR1 MDHEN and CDR2 SYDVKM come from the germline V gene. The V and J ends lost 3 bases and 10 bases, in that order; junction bases with no gene match: 9. The CDR3 loop spans 15 amino acids. Combining a sample-barcoded 5' primer with a J-beta primer mix, a second PCR ran for about 7 to 11 cycles. In TCRdb, the 5' RACE reads were re-called with MiXCR into one record per CDR3 protein. The repertoire holds hundreds of thousands of distinct CDR3 sequences, with roughly 64% as singletons. The entry originates in a study of blood T cells in healthy people across ages. Findings of the study overall: Correlation between TCR beta diversity and naive T cell percentage was strong. Unsorted PBMC material precluded a definitive naive versus antigen-experienced comparison. Possibly, changes in expanded clonotypes were confounded because donor CMV status was unknown. The study found more naive CD4+ cells and higher diversity in long-lived than aged donors.

The receptor was derived from a man younger than 45 in good health. The rearrangement uses TRBV28 and TRBJ2-1, with 10 nucleotides matching TRBD1. Material for sequencing was blood. CDR3 DNA sequence: TGTGCCAGCAGTTTCTCGGGACAGGGGTGGCACGAGCAGTTCTTC. It is translated as CASSFSGQGWHEQFF.